Below are 5 T cell receptor beta chains sequenced from a single sample in a study of glioma-infiltrating T cells. TCR alpha and beta CDR3 regions were amplified from RNA using iRepertoire nested multiplex PCR. MiXCR, applied by TCRdb to the multiplex PCR reads, yields one record per CDR3 protein. The sample includes about 130,000 distinct CDR3 sequences, about 22% of them seen just once. Sequencing was done on a sample of glioma tissue, nonneoplastic brain tissue, or PBMCs (not recorded which). The receptors originated from a human donor with low-grade glioma or glioblastoma, undergoing nonglioma brain surgery, or in good health (not recorded which).

This clonotype was found a few times. The chain recombines TRBV6-5 with TRBJ2-5; D might be TRBD2 (5 bases). The CDR3 consists of 13 residues. The germline V gene has CDR1 MNHEY and CDR2 SVGAGI. V shed 6 bases and J shed 5 bases, with 13 bases lying between them. CDR3 sequence (DNA): TGTGCCAGCAGCCCCTCGGGGTTGGAGACCCAGTACTTC. This sequence encodes CASSPSGLETQYF.

The J gene is TRBJ1-5, the V gene TRBV7-9; D not certain. V was trimmed by 1 base and J by 6 bases, leaving 10 bases between them. The CDR3 is 14 amino acids. The V gene's germline CDR1 is SEHNR and CDR2 FQNEAQ (reference sequence). As DNA, the CDR3 is TGTGCCAGCAGCTTAGGGGGAGGTTGTCAGCCCCAGCATTTT. It codes for CASSLGGGCQPQHF. The variable domain in full, completed from reference TRBV7-9 and TRBJ1-5, reads DTGVSQNPRHKITKRGQNVTFRCDPISEHNRLYWYRQTLGQGPEFLTYFQNEAQLEKSRLLSDRFSAERPKGSFSTLEIQRTEQGDSAMYLCASSLGGGCQPQHFGDGTRLSIL.

The sample holds many counts of this clonotype. The V gene is TRBV28, the J gene TRBJ2-3; D might be TRBD2 (6 bases). CDR1 is MDHEN and CDR2 is SYDVKM in the germline V gene. Deletions cut 5 bases from V and 1 base from J, with 16 bases between. The CDR3 loop spans 16 amino acids. CDR3 sequence (DNA): TGTGCCAGCAGTCTGGGCTTAGCGGTGGGCACAGATACGCAGTATTTT. It translates to CASSLGLAVGTDTQYF.

The chain employs TRBV28 and TRBJ2-7; 8 nucleotides agree with TRBD2. The V and J ends lost 8 bases and 0 bases, in that order; junction bases with no gene match: 6. CDR3 length: 14 residues. CDR1 and CDR2 from the germline V gene are MDHEN and SYDVKM. CDR3 DNA: TGTGCCAGCCAAGGGGCGGGGGGCTCCTACGAGCAGTACGTC. This translates into CASQGAGGSYEQYV.

The chain uses TRBV10-2 and TRBJ1-4; D is unresolved. Per germline, CDR1 WSHSY and CDR2 SAAADI. The CDR3 has 14 amino acids. V was clipped by 4 bases and J by 8 bases, with 14 bases between them. CDR3: CASSVTSSREKLFF. CDR3 in DNA: TGCGCCAGCAGTGTCACTTCCTCTAGAGAAAAACTGTTTTTT.